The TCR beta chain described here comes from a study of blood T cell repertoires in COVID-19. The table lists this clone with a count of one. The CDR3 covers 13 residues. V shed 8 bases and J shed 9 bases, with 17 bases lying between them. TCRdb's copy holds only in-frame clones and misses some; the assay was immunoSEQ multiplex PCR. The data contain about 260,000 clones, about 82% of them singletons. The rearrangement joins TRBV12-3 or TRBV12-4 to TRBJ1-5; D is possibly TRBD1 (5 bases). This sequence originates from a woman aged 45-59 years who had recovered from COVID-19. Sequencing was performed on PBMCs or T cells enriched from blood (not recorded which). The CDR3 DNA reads TGTGCCAGCGGGGCCGGTGGGGTTGGGCCCCAGCATTTT. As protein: CASGAGGVGPQHF.